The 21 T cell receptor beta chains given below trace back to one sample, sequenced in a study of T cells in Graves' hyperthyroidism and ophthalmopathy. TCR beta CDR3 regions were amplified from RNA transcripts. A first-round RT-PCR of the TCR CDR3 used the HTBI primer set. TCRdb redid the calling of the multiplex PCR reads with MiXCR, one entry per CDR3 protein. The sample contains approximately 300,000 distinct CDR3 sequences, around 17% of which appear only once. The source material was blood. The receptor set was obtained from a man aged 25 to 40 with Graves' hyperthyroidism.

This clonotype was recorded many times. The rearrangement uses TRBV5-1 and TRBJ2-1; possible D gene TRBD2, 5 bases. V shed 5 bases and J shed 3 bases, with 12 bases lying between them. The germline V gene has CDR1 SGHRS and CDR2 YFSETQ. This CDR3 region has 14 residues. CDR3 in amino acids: CASRRGPSYNEQFF. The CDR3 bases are TGCGCCAGCAGACGGGGTCCTAGCTACAATGAGCAGTTCTTC.

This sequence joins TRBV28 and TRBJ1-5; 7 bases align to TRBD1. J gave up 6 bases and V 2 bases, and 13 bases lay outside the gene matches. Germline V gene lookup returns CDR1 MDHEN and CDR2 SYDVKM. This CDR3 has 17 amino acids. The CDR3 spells CASSLRGAGGFGQPQHF. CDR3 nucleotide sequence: TGTGCCAGCAGTTTAAGGGGGGCAGGGGGGTTTGGTCAGCCCCAGCATTTT.

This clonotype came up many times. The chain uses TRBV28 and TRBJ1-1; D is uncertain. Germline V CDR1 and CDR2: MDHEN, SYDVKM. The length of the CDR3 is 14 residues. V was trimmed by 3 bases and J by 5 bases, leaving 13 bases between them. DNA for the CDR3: TGTGCCAGCAGTTTTCGGGGTTTGGCGACTGAAGCTTTCTTT. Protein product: CASSFRGLATEAFF.

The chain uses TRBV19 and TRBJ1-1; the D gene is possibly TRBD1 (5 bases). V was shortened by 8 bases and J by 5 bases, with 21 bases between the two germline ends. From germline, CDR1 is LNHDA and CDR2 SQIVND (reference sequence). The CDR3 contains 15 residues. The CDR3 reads CASSQGPGSGTEAFF. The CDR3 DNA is TGTGCCAGTTCACAAGGCCCAGGGAGTGGAACTGAAGCTTTCTTT.

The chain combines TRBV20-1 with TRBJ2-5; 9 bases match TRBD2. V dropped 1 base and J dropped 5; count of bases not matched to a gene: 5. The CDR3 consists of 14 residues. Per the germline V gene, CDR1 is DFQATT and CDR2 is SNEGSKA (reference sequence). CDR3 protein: CSARASGRQETQYF. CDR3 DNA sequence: TGCAGTGCTAGAGCGAGCGGGAGGCAGGAGACCCAGTACTTC.

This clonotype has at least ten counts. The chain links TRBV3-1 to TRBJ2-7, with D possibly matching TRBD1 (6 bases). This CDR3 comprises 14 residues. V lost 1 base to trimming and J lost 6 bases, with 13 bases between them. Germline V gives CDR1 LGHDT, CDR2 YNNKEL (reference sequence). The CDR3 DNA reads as TGTGCCAGCAGCCAAGTGGAAACAGGGCGCGAGCAGTACTTC. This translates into CASSQVETGREQYF.

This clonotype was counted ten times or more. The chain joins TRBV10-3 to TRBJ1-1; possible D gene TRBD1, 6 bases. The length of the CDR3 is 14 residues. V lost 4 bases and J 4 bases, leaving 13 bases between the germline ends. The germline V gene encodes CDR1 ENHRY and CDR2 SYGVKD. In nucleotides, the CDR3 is TGTGCCATCAGTGGTCGACAGGAAGGCACTGAAGCTTTCTTT. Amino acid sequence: CAISGRQEGTEAFF.

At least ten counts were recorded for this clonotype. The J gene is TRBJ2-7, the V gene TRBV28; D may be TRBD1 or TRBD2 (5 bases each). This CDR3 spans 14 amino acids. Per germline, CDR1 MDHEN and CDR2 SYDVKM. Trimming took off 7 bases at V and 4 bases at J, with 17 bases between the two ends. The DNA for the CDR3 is TGTGCCAGCACTGATGGGGGAAATGGTTACGAGCAGTACTTC. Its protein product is CASTDGGNGYEQYF.

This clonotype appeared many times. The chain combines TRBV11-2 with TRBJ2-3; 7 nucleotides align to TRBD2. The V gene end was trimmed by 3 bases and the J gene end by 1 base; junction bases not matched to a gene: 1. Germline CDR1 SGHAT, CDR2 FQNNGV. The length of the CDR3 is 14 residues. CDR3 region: CASSLSGGTDTQYF. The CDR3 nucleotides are TGTGCCAGCAGCTTGAGCGGGGGCACAGATACGCAGTATTTT. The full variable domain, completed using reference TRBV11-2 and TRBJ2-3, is EAGVAQSPRYKIIEKRQSVAFWCNPISGHATLYWYQQILGQGPKLLIQFQNNGVVDDSQLPKDRFSAERLKGVDSTLKIQPAKLEDSAVYLCASSLSGGTDTQYFGPGTRLTVL.

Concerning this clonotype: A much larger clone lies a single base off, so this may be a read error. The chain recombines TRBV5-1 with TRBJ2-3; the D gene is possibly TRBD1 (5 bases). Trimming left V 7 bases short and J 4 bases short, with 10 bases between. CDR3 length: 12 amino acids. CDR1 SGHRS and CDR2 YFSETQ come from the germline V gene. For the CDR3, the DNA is TGCGCCAGCCGTACAGGCGCAGATACGCAGTATTTT. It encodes CASRTGADTQYF.

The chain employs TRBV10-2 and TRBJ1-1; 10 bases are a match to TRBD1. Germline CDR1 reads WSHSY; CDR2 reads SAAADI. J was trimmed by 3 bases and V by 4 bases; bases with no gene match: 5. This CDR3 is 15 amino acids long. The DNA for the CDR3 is TGCGCCAGCAGTGTCTTTGGGACAGGGGACACTGAAGCTTTCTTT. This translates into CASSVFGTGDTEAFF.

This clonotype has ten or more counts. DNA of the CDR3: TGTGCCAGCAGCTTGGATGGAAACACCATATATTTT. This encodes CASSLDGNTIYF. This rearrangement joins TRBV11-1 to TRBJ1-3, with D unresolved. CDR1 SGHAT and CDR2 FQDESV come from the germline V gene (reference sequence). This CDR3 is built from 12 residues. V lost 3 bases and J 3 bases, leaving 3 bases between the germline ends.

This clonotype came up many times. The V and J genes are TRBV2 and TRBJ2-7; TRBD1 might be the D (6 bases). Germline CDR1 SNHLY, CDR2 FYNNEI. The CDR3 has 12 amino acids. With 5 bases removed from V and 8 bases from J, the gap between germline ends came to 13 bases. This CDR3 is CASSLNREQQYF. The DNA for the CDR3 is TGTGCCAGCAGTTTGAACAGGGAACAGCAGTACTTC. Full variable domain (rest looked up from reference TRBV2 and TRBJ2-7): EPEVTQTPSHQVTQMGQEVILRCVPISNHLYFYWYRQILGQKVEFLVSFYNNEISEKSEIFDDQFSVERPDGSNFTLKIRSTKLEDSAMYFCASSLNREQQYFGPGTRLTVT.

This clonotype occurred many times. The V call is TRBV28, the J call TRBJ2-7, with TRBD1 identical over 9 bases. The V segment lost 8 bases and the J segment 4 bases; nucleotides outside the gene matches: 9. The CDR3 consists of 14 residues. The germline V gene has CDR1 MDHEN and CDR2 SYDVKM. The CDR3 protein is CASYSGTGWYEQYF. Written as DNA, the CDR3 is TGTGCCAGCTACTCCGGGACAGGGTGGTACGAGCAGTACTTC.

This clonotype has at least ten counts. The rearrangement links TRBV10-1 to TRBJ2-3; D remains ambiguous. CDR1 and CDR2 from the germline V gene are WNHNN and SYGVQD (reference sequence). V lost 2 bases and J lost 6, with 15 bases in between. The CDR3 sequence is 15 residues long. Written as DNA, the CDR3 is TGCGCCAGCAGTGAGGTAGCAGTCTTCTCGGATACGCAGTATTTT. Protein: CASSEVAVFSDTQYF.

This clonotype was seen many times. Here the CDR3 DNA reads TGCAGTGCTAGAGTGGTAAGGGGTCAAGAGACCCAGTACTTC. Its translation is CSARVVRGQETQYF. J is TRBJ2-5 and V is TRBV20-1, with a possible D match to TRBD1 (5 bases). Germline loops: CDR1 DFQATT, CDR2 SNEGSKA (reference sequence). The CDR3 loop spans 14 amino acids. The germline V and J ends were trimmed by 1 base and 2 bases, with 11 bases remaining between them.

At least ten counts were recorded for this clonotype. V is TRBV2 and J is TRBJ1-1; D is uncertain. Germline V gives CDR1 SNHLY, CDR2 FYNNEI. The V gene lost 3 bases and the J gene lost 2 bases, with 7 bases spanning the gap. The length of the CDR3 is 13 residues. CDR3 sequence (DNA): TGTGCCAGCAGTGATCGGCATAACACTGAAGCTTTCTTT. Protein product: CASSDRHNTEAFF.

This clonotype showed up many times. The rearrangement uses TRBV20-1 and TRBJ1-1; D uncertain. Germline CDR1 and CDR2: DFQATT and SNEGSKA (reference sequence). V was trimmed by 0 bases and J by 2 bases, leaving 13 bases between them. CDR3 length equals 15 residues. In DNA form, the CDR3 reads TGCAGTGCTAGAGATCCCGTCGGCCCCAACACTGAAGCTTTCTTT. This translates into CSARDPVGPNTEAFF.

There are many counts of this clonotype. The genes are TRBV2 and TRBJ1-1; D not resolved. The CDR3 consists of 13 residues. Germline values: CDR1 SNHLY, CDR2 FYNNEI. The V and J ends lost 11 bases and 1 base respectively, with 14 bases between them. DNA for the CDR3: TGTGCCGTACGCAACATACCGAACACTGAAGCTTTCTTT. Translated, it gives CAVRNIPNTEAFF.

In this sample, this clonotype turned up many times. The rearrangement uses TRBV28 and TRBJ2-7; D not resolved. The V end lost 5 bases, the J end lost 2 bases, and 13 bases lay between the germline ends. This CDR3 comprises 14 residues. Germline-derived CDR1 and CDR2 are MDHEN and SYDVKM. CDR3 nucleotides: TGTGCCAGCAGTCCCCCGGGTGGCCCCTACGAGCAGTACTTC. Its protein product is CASSPPGGPYEQYF.

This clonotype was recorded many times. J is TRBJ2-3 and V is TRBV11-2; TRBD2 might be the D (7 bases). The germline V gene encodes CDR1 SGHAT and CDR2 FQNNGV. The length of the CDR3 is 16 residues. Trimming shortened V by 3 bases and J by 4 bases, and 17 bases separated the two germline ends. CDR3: CASSFPSRGGSDTQYF. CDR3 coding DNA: TGTGCCAGCAGCTTCCCTTCCAGGGGAGGGTCAGATACGCAGTATTTT.